What follows are 2 T cell receptor beta chains derived from one specimen sequenced in a study of CD49a tissue-resident CD8 T cells in human skin. The repertoire was sequenced with immunoSEQ multiplex PCR; TCRdb's copy has only in-frame clones and lacks some. The data hold some 900 clones, with about 61% observed a single time. What was sequenced was CLA- CD8+ effector memory T cells sorted from blood. Every receptor here comes from a human donor in good health.

The DNA of the CDR3 is TGTGCCAGCAGCCAAGAGCAGGGGACAGGGGGAAGCGAGCAGTACTTC. Amino acid sequence: CASSQEQGTGGSEQYF. The chain links TRBV4-2 to TRBJ2-7; 11 nucleotides line up with TRBD1. Germline V gives CDR1 LGHNA, CDR2 YNFKEQ. The CDR3 is made up of 16 amino acids. The V and J ends lost 0 bases and 6 bases, in that order; junction bases with no gene match: 7.

This chain uses TRBV4-1 with TRBJ2-1; D is unclear. V shed 4 bases and J shed 5 bases, with 15 bases lying between them. The CDR3 has 15 residues. The germline CDR1 and CDR2 sequences are MGHRA and YSYEKL. In DNA form, the CDR3 reads TGCGCCAGCAGCCCCTCCCAGACACCGAACAATGAGCAGTTCTTC. Translated, it gives CASSPSQTPNNEQFF.